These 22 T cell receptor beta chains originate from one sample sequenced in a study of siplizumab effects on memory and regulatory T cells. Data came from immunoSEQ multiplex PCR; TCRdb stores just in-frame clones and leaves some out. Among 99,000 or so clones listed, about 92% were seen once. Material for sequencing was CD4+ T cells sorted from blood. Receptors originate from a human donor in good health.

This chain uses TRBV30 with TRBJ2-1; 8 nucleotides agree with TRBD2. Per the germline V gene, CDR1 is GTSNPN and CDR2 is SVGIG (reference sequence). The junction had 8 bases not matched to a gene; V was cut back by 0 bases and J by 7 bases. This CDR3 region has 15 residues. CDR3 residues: CAWSVLPGGPNEQFF. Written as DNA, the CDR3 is TGTGCCTGGAGTGTACTTCCGGGAGGGCCAAATGAGCAGTTCTTC.

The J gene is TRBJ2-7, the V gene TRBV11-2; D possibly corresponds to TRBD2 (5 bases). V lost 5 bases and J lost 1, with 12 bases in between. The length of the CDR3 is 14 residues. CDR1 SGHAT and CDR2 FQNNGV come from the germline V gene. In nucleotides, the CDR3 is TGTGCCAGCAGCCGGGGTACTTTATCCTACGAGCAGTACTTC. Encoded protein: CASSRGTLSYEQYF.

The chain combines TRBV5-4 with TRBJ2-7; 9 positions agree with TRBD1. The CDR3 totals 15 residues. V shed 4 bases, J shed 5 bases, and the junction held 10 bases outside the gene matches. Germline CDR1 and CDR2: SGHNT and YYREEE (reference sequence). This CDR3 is CASSQGDRVDHEQYF. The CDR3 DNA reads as TGTGCCAGCAGCCAAGGGGACAGGGTCGACCACGAGCAGTACTTC.

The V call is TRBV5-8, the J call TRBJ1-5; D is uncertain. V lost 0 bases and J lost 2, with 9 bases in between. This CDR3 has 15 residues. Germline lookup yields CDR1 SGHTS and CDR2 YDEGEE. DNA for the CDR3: TGTGCCAGCAGCTTGGGTCTTGTGGGCAATCAGCCCCAGCATTTT. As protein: CASSLGLVGNQPQHF.

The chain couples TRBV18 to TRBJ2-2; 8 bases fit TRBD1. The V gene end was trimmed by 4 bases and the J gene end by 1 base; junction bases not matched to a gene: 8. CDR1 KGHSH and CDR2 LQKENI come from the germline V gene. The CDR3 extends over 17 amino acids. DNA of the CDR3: TGTGCCAGCTCACTACTTTCGGGACAGGAGAACACCGGGGAGCTGTTTTTT. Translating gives CASSLLSGQENTGELFF.

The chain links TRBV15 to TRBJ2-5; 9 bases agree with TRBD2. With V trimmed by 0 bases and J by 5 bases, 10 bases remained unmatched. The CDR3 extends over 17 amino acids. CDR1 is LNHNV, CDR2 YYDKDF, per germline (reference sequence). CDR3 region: CATSRDRGGGALETQYF. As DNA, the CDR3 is TGTGCCACCAGCAGAGATCGTGGCGGGGGGGCTTTGGAGACCCAGTACTTC.

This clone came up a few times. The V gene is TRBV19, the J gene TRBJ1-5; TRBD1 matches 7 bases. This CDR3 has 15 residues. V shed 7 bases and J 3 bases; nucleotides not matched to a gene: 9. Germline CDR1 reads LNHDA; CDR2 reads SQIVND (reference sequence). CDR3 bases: TGTGCCAGTAAGGGGGCCAGGGTGGCCAATCAGCCCCAGCATTTT. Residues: CASKGARVANQPQHF.

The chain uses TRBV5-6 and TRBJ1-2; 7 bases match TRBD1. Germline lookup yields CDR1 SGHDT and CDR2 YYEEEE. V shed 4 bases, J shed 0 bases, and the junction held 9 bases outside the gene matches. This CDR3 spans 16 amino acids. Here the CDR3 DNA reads TGTGCCAGCAGCCTGGGACAGACCCTAACTAACTATGGCTACACCTTC. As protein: CASSLGQTLTNYGYTF.

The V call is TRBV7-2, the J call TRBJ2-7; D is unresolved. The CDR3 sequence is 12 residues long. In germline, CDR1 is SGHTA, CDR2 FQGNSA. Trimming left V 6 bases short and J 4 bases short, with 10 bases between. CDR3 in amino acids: CASSSGPYEQYF. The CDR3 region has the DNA TGTGCCAGCAGTTCGGGTCCTTACGAGCAGTACTTC.

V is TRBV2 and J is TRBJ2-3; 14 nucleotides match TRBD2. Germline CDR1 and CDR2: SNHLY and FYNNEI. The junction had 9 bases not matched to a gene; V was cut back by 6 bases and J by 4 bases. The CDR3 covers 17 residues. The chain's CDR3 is CASRATSGGAPADTQYF. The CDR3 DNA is TGTGCCAGCAGGGCGACTAGCGGGGGGGCCCCAGCAGATACGCAGTATTTT.

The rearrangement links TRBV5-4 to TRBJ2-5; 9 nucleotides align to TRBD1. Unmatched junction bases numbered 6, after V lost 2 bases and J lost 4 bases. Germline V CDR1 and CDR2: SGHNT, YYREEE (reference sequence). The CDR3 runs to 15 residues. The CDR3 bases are TGTGCCAGCAGCTTCGGGACAGGGTCCCGAGAGACCCAGTACTTC. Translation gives CASSFGTGSRETQYF.

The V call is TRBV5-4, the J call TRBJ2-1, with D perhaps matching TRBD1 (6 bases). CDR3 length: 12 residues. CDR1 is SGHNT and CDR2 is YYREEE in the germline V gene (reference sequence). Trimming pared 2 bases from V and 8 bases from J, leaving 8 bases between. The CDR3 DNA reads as TGTGCCAGCAGCTTCTCAGGGGATGAGCAGTTCTTC. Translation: CASSFSGDEQFF.

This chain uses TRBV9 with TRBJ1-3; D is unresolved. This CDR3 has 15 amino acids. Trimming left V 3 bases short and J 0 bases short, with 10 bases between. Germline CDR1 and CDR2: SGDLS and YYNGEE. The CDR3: CASSAQEFSGNTIYF. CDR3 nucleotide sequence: TGTGCCAGCAGCGCGCAGGAATTCTCTGGAAACACCATATATTTT. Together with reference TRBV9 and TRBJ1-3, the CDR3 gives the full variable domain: DSGVTQTPKHLITATGQRVTLRCSPRSGDLSVYWYQQSLDQGLQFLIQYYNGEERAKGNILERFSAQQFPDLHSELNLSSLELGDSALYFCASSAQEFSGNTIYFGEGSWLTVV.

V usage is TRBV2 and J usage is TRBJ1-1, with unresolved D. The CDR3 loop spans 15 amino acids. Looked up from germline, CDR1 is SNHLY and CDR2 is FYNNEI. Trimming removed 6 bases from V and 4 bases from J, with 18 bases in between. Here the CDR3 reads CASSPIGRVGTEAFF. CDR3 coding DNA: TGTGCCAGCAGCCCTATAGGACGGGTAGGCACTGAAGCTTTCTTT.

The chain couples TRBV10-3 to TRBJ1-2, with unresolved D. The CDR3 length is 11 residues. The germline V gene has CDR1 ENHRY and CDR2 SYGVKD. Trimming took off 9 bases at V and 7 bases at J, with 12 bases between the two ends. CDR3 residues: CAIGQDPGYTF. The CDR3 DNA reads TGTGCCATTGGCCAGGACCCTGGCTACACCTTC.

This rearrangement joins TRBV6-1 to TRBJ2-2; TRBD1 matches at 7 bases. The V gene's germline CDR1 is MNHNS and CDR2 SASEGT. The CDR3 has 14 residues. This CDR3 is CALRGQKNTGELFF. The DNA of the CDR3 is TGTGCGCTAAGGGGACAGAAGAACACCGGGGAGCTGTTTTTT.

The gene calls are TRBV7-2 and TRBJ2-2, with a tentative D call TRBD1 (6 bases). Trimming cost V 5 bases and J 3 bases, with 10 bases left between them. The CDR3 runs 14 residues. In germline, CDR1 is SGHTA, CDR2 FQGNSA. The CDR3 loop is CASSQGPDTGELFF. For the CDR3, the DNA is TGTGCCAGCAGCCAGGGGCCCGACACCGGGGAGCTGTTTTTT.

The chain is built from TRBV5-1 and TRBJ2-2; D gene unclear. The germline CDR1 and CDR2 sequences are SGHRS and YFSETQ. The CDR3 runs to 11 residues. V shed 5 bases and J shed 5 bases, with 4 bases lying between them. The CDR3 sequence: CASRRTGELFF. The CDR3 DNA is TGCGCCAGCAGGCGGACCGGGGAGCTGTTTTTT.

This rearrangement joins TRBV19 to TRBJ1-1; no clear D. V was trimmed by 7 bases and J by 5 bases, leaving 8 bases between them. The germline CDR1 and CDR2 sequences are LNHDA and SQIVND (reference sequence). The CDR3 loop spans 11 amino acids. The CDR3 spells CASTFRTEAFF. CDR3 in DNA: TGTGCCAGTACATTTCGGACTGAAGCTTTCTTT.

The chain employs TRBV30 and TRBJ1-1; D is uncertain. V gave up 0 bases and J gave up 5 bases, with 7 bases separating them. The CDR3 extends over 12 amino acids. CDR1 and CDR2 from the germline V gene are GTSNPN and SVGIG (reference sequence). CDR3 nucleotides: TGTGCCTGGAGTGTAGGGTGGACTGAAGCTTTCTTT. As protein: CAWSVGWTEAFF.

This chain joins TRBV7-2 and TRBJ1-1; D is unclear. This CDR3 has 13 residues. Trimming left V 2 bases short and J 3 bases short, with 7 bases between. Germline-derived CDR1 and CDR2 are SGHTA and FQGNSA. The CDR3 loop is CASSLYGHTEAFF. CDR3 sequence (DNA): TGTGCCAGCAGCTTATACGGACACACTGAAGCTTTCTTT. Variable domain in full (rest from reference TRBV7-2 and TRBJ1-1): GAGVSQSPSNKVTEKGKDVELRCDPISGHTALYWYRQSLGQGLEFLIYFQGNSAPDKSGLPSDRFSAERTGGSVSTLTIQRTQQEDSAVYLCASSLYGHTEAFFGQGTRLTVV.

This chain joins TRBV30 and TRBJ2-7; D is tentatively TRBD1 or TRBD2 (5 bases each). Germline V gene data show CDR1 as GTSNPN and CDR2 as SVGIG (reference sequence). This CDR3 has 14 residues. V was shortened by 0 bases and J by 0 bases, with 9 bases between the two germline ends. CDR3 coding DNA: TGTGCCTGGAGTGTACTAGGGGCCTCCTACGAGCAGTACTTC. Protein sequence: CAWSVLGASYEQYF.